This entry is about one T cell receptor beta chain. Its cognate antigen has yet to be identified. No much larger clone is present one base from it, and per-base qualities are unavailable. The sample originates from a study of radiation and T cells in renal cell carcinoma (dated by TCRdb to the early 2020s). Regarding the study in general: Samples were obtained from a clinical trial, in which 15 Gy stereotactic body radiation therapy was delivered to primary renal cell carcinomas and nephrectomy was performed 4 weeks later. TCR beta sequencing covered approximately 51 samples in total, comprising some 26 tumors and around 27 peripheral blood samples. Across all 55 or so samples, under 5,000,000 unique CDR3 nucleotide sequences, encoding 2.5 million to 3 million unique CDR3 amino acid sequences, were identified.

Summary of the overall study and its limitations: Top tumor clonotypes rose in blood from baseline to 2 weeks post-radiation, then contracted by 4 weeks, suggesting transient expansion of tumor-resident clones. Because the trial had a single-armed design, the trial could not examine how radiation dose or scheduling affected the TCR repertoire. No pretreatment tumor biopsies were available, so the baseline intratumoral presence of clonotypes could not be determined. Blood repertoire dynamics were not followed beyond 4 weeks after treatment.

Following the manufacturer's recommendations, the immunoSEQ kit was used to generate TCR beta libraries from genomic DNA. To prepare libraries, a first multiplex PCR with proprietary primers was run, followed by a second PCR that added unique barcodes, and a bead cleanup was done after each round. A kit-provided positive control reaction and a negative control reaction were included in every sample batch. The final libraries underwent checking on an Agilent 4200 TapeStation D1000 ScreenTape, volumetric pooling, and quantification by qPCR. An Illumina NextSeq500 fitted with a MidOutput 150-cycle cartridge performed the sequencing, running 156 Read1 cycles and 15 Index1 cycles with the kit's custom primers. The pooled library was loaded at 0.9 to 1 pM, with an approximately 20% PhiX control spiked in. On the study's bioinformatics: The vendor-processed data were analyzed in R, and a clonotype was defined as all T cells that share the same CDR3 nucleotide sequence. In the clone abundance analyses, frequencies were normalized to the 10,000 most abundant clones in each sample. Before analysis, public T cell clones were removed, and these numbered fewer than six per sample on average. An abundance difference of at least 32-fold between compartments was the criterion for calling clonotypes tumor-enriched or baseline blood-enriched. A beta-binomial differential abundance model was applied to find clonotypes that expanded or contracted between blood time points. Tumor-blood repertoire similarity was measured with the Baroni-Urbani and Buser coefficient, and group comparisons used two-tailed Wilcoxon tests in R. Not all clones reach the TCRdb copy of this immuneACCESS table, which keeps in-frame sequences only. Checked studies attribute under half of the gap to unresolved V genes and leave the rest unexplained. That table is the source of V, J and clone size, and D and trimming were worked out from the DNA. A total of some 110,000 clones appear in this sample, approximately 82% of them only once. The biggest ten clones account for around 3% of the sample.

Explained via the paper, the time point label denotes: baseline pretreatment blood. Explained via the paper, the treatment or condition label denotes: 15 Gy SBRT to primary tumor, nephrectomy 4 weeks later. To track tumor-enriched clonotypes, serial peripheral blood was sampled from radiation-treated patients at baseline and at 2 weeks and 4 weeks after SBRT. Every patient had renal cell carcinoma of clear cell pathology. Genomic DNA for TCR sequencing was prepared using the QIAamp DNA Blood Mini Kit (Qiagen). Only samples passing all quality control checks were included in the analyses. The sample consisted of blood, taken from a patient whose treatment included radiotherapy and nephrectomy. This TCR derives from an older woman with renal cell carcinoma.

The encoded CDR3 is CASSSRTGETRAFF. The DNA reads as follows: TGTGCCAGCAGTTCCCGGACAGGGGAAACGCGGGCTTTCTTT. The rearrangement combines TRBV6-5 with TRBJ1-1, and 9 junctional nucleotides match TRBD1. Its CDR3 holds 14 amino acids, cysteine through phenylalanine. Kept here is only the CDR3 DNA, which spans 42 bases and is read in frame from base 1. The germline V gene provides CDR1 MNHEY and CDR2 SVGAGI. The V end gives up 4 bases and the J end 11 bases, leaving 11 bases in the junction not matched to a gene.